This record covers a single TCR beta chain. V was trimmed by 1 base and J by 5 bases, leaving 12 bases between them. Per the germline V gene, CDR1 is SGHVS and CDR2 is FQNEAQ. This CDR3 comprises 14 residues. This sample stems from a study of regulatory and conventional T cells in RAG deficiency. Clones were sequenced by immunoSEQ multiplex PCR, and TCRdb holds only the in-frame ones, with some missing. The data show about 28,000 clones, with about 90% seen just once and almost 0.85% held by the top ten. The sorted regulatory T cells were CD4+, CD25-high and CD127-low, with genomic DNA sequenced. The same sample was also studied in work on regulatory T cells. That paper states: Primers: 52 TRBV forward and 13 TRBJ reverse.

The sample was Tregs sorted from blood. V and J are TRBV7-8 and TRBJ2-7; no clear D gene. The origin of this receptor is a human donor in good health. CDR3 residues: CASSLGGESHEQYF. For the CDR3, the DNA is TGTGCCAGCAGCTTAGGGGGTGAGTCCCACGAGCAGTACTTC.